This entry lists 10 T cell receptor beta chains sequenced from one sample in a study of T cells in Graves' hyperthyroidism and ophthalmopathy. TCR beta CDR3 sequences were amplified from RNA transcripts. Researchers ran a first-round RT-PCR on the TCR CDR3 using the HTBI primer set. TCRdb independently ran MiXCR on the multiplex PCR reads; one entry per CDR3 protein. This sample has about 560,000 distinct CDR3 sequences, with approximately 15% found just once. The sequenced sample was blood. The receptor source for this set is a woman aged 18-35 years with Graves' hyperthyroidism.

V is TRBV10-3 and J is TRBJ2-5, with TRBD1 matching over 7 bases. Per germline, CDR1 ENHRY and CDR2 SYGVKD. This CDR3 is built from 12 residues. V was pared by 6 bases and J by 2 bases, with 0 bases of the junction left unmatched. The chain's CDR3 is CAIRGQQETQYF. CDR3 DNA: TGTGCCATCAGGGGACAGCAAGAGACCCAGTACTTC.

This chain uses TRBV20-1 with TRBJ2-5, with 7 nucleotides matching TRBD2. Germline CDR1 is DFQATT and CDR2 is SNEGSKA (reference sequence). This CDR3 region has 14 residues. V was pared by 6 bases and J by 2 bases, with 9 bases of the junction left unmatched. The CDR3, as DNA: TGCAGTGCCCGGGCAAGCGGGATTCAAGAGACCCAGTACTTC. Translated: CSARASGIQETQYF.

J is TRBJ1-4 and V is TRBV5-6; D ambiguous. Germline V gene sequence: CDR1 SGHDT, CDR2 YYEEEE. V dropped 0 bases and J dropped 0 bases, with 9 bases sitting between them. This CDR3 comprises 16 residues. The CDR3 region is CASSLEGPTTNEKLFF. In DNA form, the CDR3 reads TGTGCCAGCAGCTTGGAGGGCCCAACAACTAATGAAAAACTGTTTTTT.

Ten or more counts support this clonotype. The chain is built from TRBV28 and TRBJ2-7; TRBD2 might be the D (5 bases). Per the germline V gene, CDR1 is MDHEN and CDR2 is SYDVKM. The V and J ends lost 6 bases and 2 bases respectively, with 14 bases between them. CDR3 length equals 14 residues. Here the CDR3 reads CASSLGGRAYEQYF. The CDR3 DNA sequence: TGTGCCAGCAGCTTAGGAGGACGGGCCTACGAGCAGTACTTC.

This clonotype was seen a handful of times. The chain links TRBV4-3 to TRBJ2-7; 9 nucleotides agree with TRBD1. CDR3 length: 15 amino acids. V was clipped by 1 base and J by 2 bases; unmatched bases: 3. The germline gives CDR1 LGHNA, CDR2 YSLEER. DNA for the CDR3: TGCGCCAGCAGCCAAGGACAGGGGGAGACCTACGAGCAGTACTTC. It encodes CASSQGQGETYEQYF.

Concerning this clonotype itself: One base away lies a much larger clone, so this may be a sequencing read error. The gene calls are TRBV12-3 or TRBV12-4 and TRBJ2-3; D assignment may be TRBD1 or TRBD2 (5 bases each). The length of the CDR3 is 13 residues. The ends were cut back, 6 bases at V and 6 bases at J, with 13 bases in the middle. The CDR3 region has the DNA TGTGCCAGCAGGGGTGACAGCGGTGATACGCAGTATTTT. As protein: CASRGDSGDTQYF.

In this sample, this clonotype turned up many times. The chain has TRBV5-1 and TRBJ2-1; D not resolved. The CDR3 has 15 residues. The germline V gene has CDR1 SGHRS and CDR2 YFSETQ. The V end was cut by 7 bases, the J end by 2 bases, with 16 bases between. This chain's CDR3 is CASSDPARAYNEQFF. DNA for the CDR3: TGCGCCAGCTCCGACCCCGCCCGCGCCTACAATGAGCAGTTCTTC.

The sample holds a few counts of this clonotype. This chain's CDR3 is CASRAGDDEQFF. For the CDR3, the DNA is TGCGCCAGCAGGGCTGGGGATGATGAGCAGTTCTTC. The rearrangement joins TRBV5-1 to TRBJ2-1; unclear D gene. Germline V gives CDR1 SGHRS, CDR2 YFSETQ. Trimming left V 5 bases short and J 8 bases short, with 11 bases between. The CDR3 sequence is 12 residues long.

This clonotype was detected ten times or more. The CDR3: CASSLGVTGFAYEQYF. The CDR3 DNA reads TGTGCCAGCAGCTTAGGGGTGACAGGGTTCGCCTACGAGCAGTACTTC. The chain couples TRBV11-2 to TRBJ2-7; 7 positions match TRBD1. With 1 base clipped from V and 2 bases from J, the junction kept 8 bases outside the gene matches. Germline V gene lookup returns CDR1 SGHAT and CDR2 FQNNGV. The CDR3 has 16 residues.

As DNA, the CDR3 is TGTGCCTGGAGTCCCACTGAGGGGAGGATCGGGGGAAACACTGAAGCTTTCTTT. Amino acid sequence: CAWSPTEGRIGGNTEAFF. This rearrangement joins TRBV30 to TRBJ1-1, with D possibly being TRBD1 (5 bases). Trimming removed 2 bases from V and 2 bases from J, with 24 bases in between. The CDR3 has 18 residues. The germline V gene has CDR1 GTSNPN and CDR2 SVGIG (reference sequence).